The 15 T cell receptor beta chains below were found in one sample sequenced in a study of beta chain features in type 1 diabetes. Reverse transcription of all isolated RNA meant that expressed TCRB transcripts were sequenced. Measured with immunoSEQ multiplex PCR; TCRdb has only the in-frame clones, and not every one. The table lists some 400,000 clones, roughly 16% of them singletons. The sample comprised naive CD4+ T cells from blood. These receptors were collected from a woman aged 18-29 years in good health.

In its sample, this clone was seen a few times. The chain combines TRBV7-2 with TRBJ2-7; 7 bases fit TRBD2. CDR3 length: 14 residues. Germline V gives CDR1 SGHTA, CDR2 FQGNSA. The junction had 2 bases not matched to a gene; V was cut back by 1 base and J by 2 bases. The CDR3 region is CASSLVGGPYEQYF. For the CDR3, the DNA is TGTGCCAGCAGCTTAGTGGGAGGGCCCTACGAGCAGTACTTC.

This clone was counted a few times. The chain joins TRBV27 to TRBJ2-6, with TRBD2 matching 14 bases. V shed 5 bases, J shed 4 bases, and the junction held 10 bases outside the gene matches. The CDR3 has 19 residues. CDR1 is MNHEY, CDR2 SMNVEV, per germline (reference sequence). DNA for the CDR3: TGTGCCAGCAGTAAACATGGGACTAGCGGGAGTTCCGGGGCCAACGTCCTGACTTTC. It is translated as CASSKHGTSGSSGANVLTF. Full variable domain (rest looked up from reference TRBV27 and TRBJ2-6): EAQVTQNPRYLITVTGKKLTVTCSQNMNHEYMSWYRQDPGLGLRQIYYSMNVEVTDKGDVPEGYKVSRKEKRNFPLILESPSPNQTSLYFCASSKHGTSGSSGANVLTFGAGSRLTVL.

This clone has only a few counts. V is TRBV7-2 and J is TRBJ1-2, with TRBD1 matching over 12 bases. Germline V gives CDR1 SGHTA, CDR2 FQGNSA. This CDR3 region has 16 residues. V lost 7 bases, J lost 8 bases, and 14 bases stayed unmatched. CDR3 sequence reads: CASTQSRDRGLGGYTF. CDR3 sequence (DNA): TGTGCCAGCACCCAATCCCGGGACAGGGGGCTGGGGGGCTACACCTTC.

The DNA of the CDR3 is TGCAGCGTTGACAACACAGATACGCAGTATTTT. This encodes CSVDNTDTQYF. V usage is TRBV29-1 and J usage is TRBJ2-3; no definite D call. Trimming took off 3 bases at V and 2 bases at J, with 3 bases between the two ends. The CDR3 runs 11 residues. From germline, CDR1 is SQVTM and CDR2 ANQGSEA.

The CDR3 loop is CASSRSGTGNTIYF. The CDR3 region has the DNA TGTGCCAGCAGTCGATCCGGGACAGGAAACACCATATATTTT. J is TRBJ1-3 and V is TRBV6-5, with a tentative D call TRBD1 (6 bases). The CDR3 extends over 14 amino acids. Germline V gene lookup returns CDR1 MNHEY and CDR2 SVGAGI. With 5 bases removed from V and 4 bases from J, the gap between germline ends came to 12 bases.

CDR3 DNA: TGTGCCAGCACCAAGACAGGGGGCGAGGGGGAGCTGTTTTTT. Translated, it gives CASTKTGGEGELFF. The chain links TRBV5-4 to TRBJ2-2; 10 bases agree with TRBD1. The CDR3 is 14 residues long. Germline V gene lookup returns CDR1 SGHNT and CDR2 YYREEE (reference sequence). V trimming: 6 bases; J trimming: 8 bases; junction bases outside the gene matches: 7.

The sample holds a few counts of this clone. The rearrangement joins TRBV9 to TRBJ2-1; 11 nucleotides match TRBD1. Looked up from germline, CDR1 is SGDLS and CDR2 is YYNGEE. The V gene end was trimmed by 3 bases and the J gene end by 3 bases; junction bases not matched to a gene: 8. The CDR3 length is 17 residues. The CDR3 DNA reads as TGTGCCAGCAGCGCGCAACCGGGGACAGGGGGCTACAATGAGCAGTTCTTC. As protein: CASSAQPGTGGYNEQFF.

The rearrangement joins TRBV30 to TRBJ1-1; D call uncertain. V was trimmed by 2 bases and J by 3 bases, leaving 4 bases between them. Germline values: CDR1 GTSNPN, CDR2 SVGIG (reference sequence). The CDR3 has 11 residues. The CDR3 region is CAWSHYTEAFF. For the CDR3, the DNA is TGTGCCTGGAGTCATTACACTGAAGCTTTCTTT. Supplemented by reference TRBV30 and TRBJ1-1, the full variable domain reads SQTIHQWPATLVQPVGSPLSLECTVEGTSNPNLYWYRQAAGRGLQLLFYSVGIGQISSEVPQNLSASRPQDRQFILSSKKLLLSDSGFYLCAWSHYTEAFFGQGTRLTVV.

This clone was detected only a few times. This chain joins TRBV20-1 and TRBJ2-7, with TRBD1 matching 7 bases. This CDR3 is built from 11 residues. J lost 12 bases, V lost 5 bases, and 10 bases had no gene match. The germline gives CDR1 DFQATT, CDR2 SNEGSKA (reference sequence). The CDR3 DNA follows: TGCAGTGCTGGGGGACAGTTTCGCTGGTACTTC. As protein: CSAGGQFRWYF.

The CDR3 here is CSVSTGFSTDTQYF. CDR3 DNA: TGCAGCGTGAGCACAGGGTTTAGCACAGATACGCAGTATTTT. The chain links TRBV29-1 to TRBJ2-3; TRBD1 is a possible D gene (6 bases). CDR3 length: 14 amino acids. V was pared by 6 bases and J by 0 bases, with 13 bases between. CDR1 is SQVTM, CDR2 ANQGSEA, per germline.

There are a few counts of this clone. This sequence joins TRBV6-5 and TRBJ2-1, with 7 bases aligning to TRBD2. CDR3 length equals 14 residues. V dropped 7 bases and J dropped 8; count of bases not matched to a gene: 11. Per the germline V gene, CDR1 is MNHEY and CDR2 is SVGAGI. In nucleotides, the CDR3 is TGTGCCAGCATGAGGGCGGGAGAAGGCCATGAGCAGTTCTTC. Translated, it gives CASMRAGEGHEQFF.

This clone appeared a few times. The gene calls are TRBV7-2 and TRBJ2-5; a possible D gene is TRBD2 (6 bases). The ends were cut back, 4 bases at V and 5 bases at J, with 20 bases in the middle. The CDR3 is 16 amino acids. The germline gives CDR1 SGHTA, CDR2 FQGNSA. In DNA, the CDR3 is TGTGCCAGCAGCTATGGGCGGGGCGGGATGGGGGAGACCCAGTACTTC. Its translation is CASSYGRGGMGETQYF.

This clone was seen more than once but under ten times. Here the CDR3 DNA reads TGCAGCGTTGGTGGGGACAGAGTTACCTTTGAAGCTTTCTTT. Protein product: CSVGGDRVTFEAFF. The chain carries TRBV29-1 and TRBJ1-1; TRBD1 aligns across 7 bases. CDR3 size: 14 residues. The germline gives CDR1 SQVTM, CDR2 ANQGSEA. Trimming at V came to 4 bases and at J to 7 bases, leaving 12 bases not matched to a gene. The full variable domain, rest sourced from reference TRBV29-1 and TRBJ1-1, is SAVISQKPSRDICQRGTSLTIQCQVDSQVTMMFWYRQQPGQSLTLIATANQGSEATYESGFVIDKFPISRPNLTFSTLTVSNMSPEDSSIYLCSVGGDRVTFEAFFGQGTRLTVV.

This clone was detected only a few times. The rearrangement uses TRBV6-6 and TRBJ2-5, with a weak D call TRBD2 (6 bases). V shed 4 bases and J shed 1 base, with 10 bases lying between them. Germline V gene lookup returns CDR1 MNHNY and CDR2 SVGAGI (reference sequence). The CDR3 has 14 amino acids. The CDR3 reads CASSSVTSQETQYF. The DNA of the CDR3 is TGTGCCAGCAGTTCTGTGACTAGCCAAGAGACCCAGTACTTC.

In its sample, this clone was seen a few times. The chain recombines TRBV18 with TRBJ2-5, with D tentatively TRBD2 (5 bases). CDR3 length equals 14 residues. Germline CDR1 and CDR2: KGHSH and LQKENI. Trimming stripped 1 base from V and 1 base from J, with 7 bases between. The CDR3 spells CASSPQGAQETQYF. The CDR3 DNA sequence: TGTGCCAGCTCACCACAGGGAGCCCAAGAGACCCAGTACTTC.